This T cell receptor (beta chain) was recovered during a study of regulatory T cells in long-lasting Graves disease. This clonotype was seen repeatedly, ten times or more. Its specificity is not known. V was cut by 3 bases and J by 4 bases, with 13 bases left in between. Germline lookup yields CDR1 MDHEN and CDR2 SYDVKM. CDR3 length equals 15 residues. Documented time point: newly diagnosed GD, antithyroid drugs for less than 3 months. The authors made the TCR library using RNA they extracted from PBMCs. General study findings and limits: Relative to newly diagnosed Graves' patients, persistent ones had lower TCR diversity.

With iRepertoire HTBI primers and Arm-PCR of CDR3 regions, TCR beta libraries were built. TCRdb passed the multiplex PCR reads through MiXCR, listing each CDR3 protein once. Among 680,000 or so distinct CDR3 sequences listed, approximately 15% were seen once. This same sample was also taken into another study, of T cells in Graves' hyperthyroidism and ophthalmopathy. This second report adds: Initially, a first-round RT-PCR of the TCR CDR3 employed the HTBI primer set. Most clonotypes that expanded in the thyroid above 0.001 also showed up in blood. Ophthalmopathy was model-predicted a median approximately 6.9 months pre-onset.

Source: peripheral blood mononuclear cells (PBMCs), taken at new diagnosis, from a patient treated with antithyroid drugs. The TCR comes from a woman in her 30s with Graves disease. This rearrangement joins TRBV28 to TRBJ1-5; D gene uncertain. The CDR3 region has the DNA TGTGCCAGCAGTTTCCCCTCCCCCCAAAATCAGCCCCAGCATTTT. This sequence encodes CASSFPSPQNQPQHF. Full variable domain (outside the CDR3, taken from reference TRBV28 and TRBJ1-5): DVKVTQSSRYLVKRTGEKVFLECVQDMDHENMFWYRQDPGLGLRLIYFSYDVKMKEKGDIPEGYSVSREKKERFSLILESASTNQTSMYLCASSFPSPQNQPQHFGDGTRLSIL.